This T cell receptor beta chain came from a study of shared T cell receptors in the human thymus. The protocol was immunoSEQ multiplex PCR, while the TCRdb copy is restricted to in-frame clones and leaves out a portion. The sample lists over 650,000 clones, 70% to 90% occurring once. The germline V and J ends were trimmed by 7 bases and 3 bases, with 16 bases remaining between them. CDR1 is MGHRA, CDR2 YSYEKL, per germline. The CDR3 sequence is 14 residues long. The sample also formed part of further work on human thymus T cells.

Source material: thymocytes. The sequence was obtained from a boy less than two years old with a congenital heart defect. This chain joins TRBV4-1 and TRBJ2-7; possible D gene TRBD1, 5 bases. The DNA for the CDR3 is TGCGCCAGCAAAGGACATCCAGATTTCTACGAGCAGTACTTC. This encodes CASKGHPDFYEQYF.